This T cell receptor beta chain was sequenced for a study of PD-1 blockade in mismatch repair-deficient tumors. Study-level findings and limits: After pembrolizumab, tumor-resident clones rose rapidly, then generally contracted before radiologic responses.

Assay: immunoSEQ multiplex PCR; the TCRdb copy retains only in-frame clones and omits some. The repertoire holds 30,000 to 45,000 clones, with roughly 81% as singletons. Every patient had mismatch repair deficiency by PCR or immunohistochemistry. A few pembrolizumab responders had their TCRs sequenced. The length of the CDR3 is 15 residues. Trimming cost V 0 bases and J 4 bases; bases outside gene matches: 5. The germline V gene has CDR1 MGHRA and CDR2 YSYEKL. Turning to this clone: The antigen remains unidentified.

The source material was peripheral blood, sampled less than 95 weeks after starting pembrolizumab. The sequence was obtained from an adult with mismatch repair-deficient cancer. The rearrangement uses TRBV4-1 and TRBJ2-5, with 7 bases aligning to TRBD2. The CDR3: CASSQDSAGIETQYF. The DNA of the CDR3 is TGCGCCAGCAGCCAAGACTCAGCGGGAATAGAGACCCAGTACTTC.